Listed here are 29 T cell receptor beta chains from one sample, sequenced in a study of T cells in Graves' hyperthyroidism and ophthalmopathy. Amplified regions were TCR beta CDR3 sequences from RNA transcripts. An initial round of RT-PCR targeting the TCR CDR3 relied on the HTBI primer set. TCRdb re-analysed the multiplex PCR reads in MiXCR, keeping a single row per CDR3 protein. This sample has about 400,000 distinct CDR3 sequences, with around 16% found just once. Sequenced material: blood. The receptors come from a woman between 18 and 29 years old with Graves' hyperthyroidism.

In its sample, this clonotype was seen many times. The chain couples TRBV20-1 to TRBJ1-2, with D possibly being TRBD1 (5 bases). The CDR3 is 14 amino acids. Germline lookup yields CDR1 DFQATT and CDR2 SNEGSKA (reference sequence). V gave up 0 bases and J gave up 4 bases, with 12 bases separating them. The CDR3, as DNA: TGCAGTGCTAGAGACAGGGAAATCGGCTATGGCTACACCTTC. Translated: CSARDREIGYGYTF.

As DNA, the CDR3 is TGTGCCAGCAGTCTCACTCGGACAGGCAGTCAGCCCCAGCATTTT. It encodes CASSLTRTGSQPQHF. The rearrangement uses TRBV6-2 or TRBV6-3 and TRBJ1-5; 7 nucleotides line up with TRBD1. Germline CDR1 MNHEY, CDR2 SVGEGT. Losses at the gene ends were 5 bases for V and 6 bases for J; bases not matched to a gene: 10. The CDR3 sequence is 15 residues long.

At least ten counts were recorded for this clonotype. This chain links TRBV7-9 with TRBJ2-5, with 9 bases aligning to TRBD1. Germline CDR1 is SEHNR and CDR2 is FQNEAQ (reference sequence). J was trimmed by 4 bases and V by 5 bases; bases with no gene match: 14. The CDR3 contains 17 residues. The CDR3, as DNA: TGTGCCAGCAGCGGATGGGACAGGGCTATCAAGGGAGAGACCCAGTACTTC. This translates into CASSGWDRAIKGETQYF. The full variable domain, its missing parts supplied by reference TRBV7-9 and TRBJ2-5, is DTGVSQNPRHKITKRGQNVTFRCDPISEHNRLYWYRQTLGQGPEFLTYFQNEAQLEKSRLLSDRFSAERPKGSFSTLEIQRTEQGDSAMYLCASSGWDRAIKGETQYFGPGTRLLVL.

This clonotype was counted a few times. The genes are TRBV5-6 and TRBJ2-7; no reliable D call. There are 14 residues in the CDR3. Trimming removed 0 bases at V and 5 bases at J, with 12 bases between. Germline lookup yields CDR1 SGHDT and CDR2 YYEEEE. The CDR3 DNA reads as TGTGCCAGCAGCTTGGGGCAGGTGCCCCACGAGCAGTACTTC. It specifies CASSLGQVPHEQYF.

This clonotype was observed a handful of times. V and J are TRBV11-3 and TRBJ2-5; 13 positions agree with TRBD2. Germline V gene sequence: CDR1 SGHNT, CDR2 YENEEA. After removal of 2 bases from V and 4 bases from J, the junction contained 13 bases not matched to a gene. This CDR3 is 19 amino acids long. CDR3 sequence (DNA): TGTGCCAGCAGCTTAACTCCGGGACTAGCGGGACCCCGGGGAGAGACCCAGTACTTC. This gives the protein CASSLTPGLAGPRGETQYF.

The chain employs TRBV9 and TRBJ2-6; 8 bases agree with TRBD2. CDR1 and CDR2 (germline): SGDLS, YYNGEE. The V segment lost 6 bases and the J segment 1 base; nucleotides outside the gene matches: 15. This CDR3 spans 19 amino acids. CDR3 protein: CASTPGGGPTGSGANVLTF. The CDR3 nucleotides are TGTGCCAGCACTCCGGGGGGGGGACCGACCGGGTCTGGGGCCAACGTCCTGACTTTC. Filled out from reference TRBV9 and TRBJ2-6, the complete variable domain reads DSGVTQTPKHLITATGQRVTLRCSPRSGDLSVYWYQQSLDQGLQFLIQYYNGEERAKGNILERFSAQQFPDLHSELNLSSLELGDSALYFCASTPGGGPTGSGANVLTFGAGSRLTVL.

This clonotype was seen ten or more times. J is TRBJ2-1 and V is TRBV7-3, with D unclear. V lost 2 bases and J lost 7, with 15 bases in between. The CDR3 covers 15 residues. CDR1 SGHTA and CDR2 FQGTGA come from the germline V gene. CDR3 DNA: TGTGCCAGCAGCTTAGGGCCGCCCAAACGAAATGAGCAGTTCTTC. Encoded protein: CASSLGPPKRNEQFF.

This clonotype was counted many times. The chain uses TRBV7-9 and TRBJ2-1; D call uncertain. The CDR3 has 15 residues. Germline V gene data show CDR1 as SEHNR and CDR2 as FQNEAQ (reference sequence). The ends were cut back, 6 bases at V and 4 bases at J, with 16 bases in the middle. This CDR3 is CASSPTSTAYNEQFF. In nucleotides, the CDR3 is TGTGCCAGCAGTCCTACCTCGACGGCGTACAATGAGCAGTTCTTC.

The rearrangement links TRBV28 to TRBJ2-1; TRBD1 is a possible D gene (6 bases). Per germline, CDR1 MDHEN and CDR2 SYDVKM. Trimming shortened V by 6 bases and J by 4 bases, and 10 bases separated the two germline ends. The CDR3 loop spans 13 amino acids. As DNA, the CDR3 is TGTGCCAGCAGCGGGACATTTTACAATGAGCAGTTCTTC. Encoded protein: CASSGTFYNEQFF. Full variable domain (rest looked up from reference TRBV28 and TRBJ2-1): DVKVTQSSRYLVKRTGEKVFLECVQDMDHENMFWYRQDPGLGLRLIYFSYDVKMKEKGDIPEGYSVSREKKERFSLILESASTNQTSMYLCASSGTFYNEQFFGPGTRLTVL.

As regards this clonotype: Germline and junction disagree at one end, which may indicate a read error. The CDR3 here is CASSSSGQPNEKLFF. CDR3 nucleotide sequence: TGTGCCAGCAGCTCATCGGGACAGCCCAATGAAAAGCTGTTTTTT. The chain uses TRBV11-1 and TRBJ1-4, with 7 positions matching TRBD1. Germline CDR1 and CDR2: SGHAT and FQDESV (reference sequence). The length of the CDR3 is 15 residues.

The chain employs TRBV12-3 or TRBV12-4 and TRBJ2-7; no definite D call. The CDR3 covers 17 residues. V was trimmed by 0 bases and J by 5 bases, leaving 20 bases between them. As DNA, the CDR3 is TGTGCCAGCAGTTTAGCGTTATTTACCTCCCAGTGGCACGAGCAGTACTTC. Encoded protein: CASSLALFTSQWHEQYF.

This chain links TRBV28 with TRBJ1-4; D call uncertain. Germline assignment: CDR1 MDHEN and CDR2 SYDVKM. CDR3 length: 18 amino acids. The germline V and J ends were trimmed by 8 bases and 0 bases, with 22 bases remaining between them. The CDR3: CASRTNNQGFSTNEKLFF. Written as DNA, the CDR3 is TGTGCCAGCCGCACGAACAACCAAGGGTTTTCAACTAATGAAAAACTGTTTTTT.

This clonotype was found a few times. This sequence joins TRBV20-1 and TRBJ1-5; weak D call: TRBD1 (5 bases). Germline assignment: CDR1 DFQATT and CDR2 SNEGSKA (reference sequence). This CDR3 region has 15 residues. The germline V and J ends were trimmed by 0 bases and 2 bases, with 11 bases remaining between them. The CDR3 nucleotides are TGCAGTGCTAGAGAGAGCAGGGCTGGCAATCAGCCCCAGCATTTT. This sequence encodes CSARESRAGNQPQHF.

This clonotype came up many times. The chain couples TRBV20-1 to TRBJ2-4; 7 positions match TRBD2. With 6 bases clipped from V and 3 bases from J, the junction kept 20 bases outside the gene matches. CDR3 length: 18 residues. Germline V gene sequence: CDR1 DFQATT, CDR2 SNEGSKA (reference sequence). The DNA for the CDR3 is TGCAGTGCGGCCCGCGGGAGAGAAATAGGGCTGGGCAAAAACATTCAGTACTTC. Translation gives CSAARGREIGLGKNIQYF.

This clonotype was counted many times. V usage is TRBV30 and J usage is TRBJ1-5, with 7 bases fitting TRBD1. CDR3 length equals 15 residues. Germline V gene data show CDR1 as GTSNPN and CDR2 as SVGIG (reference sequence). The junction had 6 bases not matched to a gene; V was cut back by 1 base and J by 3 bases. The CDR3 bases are TGTGCCTGGAGTGCGACGGGACAGCCCAATCAGCCCCAGCATTTT. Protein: CAWSATGQPNQPQHF.

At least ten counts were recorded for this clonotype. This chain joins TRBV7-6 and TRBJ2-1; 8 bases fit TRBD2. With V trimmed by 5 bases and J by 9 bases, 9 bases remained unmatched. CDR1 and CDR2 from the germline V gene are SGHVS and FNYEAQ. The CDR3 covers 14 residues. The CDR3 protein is CASSPEAGDSEQFF. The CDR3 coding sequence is TGTGCCAGCAGCCCCGAAGCGGGAGACTCTGAGCAGTTCTTC.

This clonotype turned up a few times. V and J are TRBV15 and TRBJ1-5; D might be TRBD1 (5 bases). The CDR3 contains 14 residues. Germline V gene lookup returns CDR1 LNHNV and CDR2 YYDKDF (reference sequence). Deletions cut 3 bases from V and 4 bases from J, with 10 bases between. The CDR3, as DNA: TGTGCCACCAGCAGGGCAGGGCTTAATCAGCCCCAGCATTTT. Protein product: CATSRAGLNQPQHF.

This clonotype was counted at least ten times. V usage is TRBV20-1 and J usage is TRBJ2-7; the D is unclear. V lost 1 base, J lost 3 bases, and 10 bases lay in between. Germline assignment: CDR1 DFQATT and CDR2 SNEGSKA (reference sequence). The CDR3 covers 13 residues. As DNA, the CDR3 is TGCAGTGCTAGAGGTAATCGCGACTACGAGCAGTACTTC. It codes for CSARGNRDYEQYF.

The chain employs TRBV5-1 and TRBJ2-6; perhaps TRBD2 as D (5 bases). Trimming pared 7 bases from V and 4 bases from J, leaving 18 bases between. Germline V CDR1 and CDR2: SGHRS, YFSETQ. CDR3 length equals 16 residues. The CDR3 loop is CASGRGSSVGANVLTF. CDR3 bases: TGCGCCAGCGGTCGGGGATCTTCGGTCGGGGCCAACGTCCTGACTTTC.

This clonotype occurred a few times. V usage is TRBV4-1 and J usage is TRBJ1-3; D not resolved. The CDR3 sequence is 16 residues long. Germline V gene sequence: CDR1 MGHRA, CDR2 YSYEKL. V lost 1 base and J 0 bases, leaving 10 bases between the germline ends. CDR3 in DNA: TGCGCCAGCAGCCAAGTTGATCTTTTCTCTGGAAACACCATATATTTT. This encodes CASSQVDLFSGNTIYF.

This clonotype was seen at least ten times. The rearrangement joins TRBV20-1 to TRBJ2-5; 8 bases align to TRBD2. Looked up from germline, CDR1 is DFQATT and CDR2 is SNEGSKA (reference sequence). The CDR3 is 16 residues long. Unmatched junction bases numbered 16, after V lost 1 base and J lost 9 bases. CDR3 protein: CSARVTGSRGGAAQYF. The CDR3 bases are TGCAGTGCTAGAGTTACAGGGAGCCGGGGGGGGGCGGCCCAGTACTTC.

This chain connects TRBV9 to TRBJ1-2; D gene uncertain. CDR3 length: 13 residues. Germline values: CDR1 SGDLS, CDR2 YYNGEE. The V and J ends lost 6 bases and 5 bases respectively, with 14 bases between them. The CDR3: CASIRSLVYGYTF. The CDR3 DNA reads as TGTGCCAGCATACGTAGCCTCGTATATGGCTACACCTTC.

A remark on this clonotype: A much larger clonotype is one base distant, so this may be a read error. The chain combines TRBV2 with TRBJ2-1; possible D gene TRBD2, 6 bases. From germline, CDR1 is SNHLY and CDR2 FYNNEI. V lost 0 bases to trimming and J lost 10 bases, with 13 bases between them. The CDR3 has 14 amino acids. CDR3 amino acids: CASSEAGLPGEQFF. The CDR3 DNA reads TGTGCCAGCAGTGAAGCGGGACTCCCTGGGGAGCAGTTCTTC.

CDR3 bases: TGCGCCAGCAGCTTGGGAGGGACAGATGACACCGGGGAGCTGTTTTTT. Residues: CASSLGGTDDTGELFF. This sequence joins TRBV5-1 and TRBJ2-2; 7 bases agree with TRBD1. The germline V gene encodes CDR1 SGHRS and CDR2 YFSETQ. V shed 0 bases and J 3 bases; nucleotides not matched to a gene: 5. The CDR3 totals 16 residues.

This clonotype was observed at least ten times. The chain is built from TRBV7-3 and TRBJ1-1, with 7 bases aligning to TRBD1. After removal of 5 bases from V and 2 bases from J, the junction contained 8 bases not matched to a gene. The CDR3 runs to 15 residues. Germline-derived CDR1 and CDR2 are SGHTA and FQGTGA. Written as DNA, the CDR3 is TGTGCCAGCAGCCTGTCCCGGGACAGAAACACTGAAGCTTTCTTT. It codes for CASSLSRDRNTEAFF.

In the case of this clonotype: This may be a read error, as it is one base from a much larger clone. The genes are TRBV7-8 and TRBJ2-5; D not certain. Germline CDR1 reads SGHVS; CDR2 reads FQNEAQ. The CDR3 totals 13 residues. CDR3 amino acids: CASGFPGWETQYF. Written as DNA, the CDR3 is TGTGCCAGCGGCTTCCCCGGGTGGGAGACCCAGTACTTC.

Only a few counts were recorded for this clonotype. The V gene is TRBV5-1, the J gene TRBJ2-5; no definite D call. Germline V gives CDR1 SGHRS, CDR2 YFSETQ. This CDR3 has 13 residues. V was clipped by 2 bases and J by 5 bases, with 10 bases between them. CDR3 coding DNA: TGCGCCAGCAGCTTATCCCCGATGGAGACCCAGTACTTC. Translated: CASSLSPMETQYF.

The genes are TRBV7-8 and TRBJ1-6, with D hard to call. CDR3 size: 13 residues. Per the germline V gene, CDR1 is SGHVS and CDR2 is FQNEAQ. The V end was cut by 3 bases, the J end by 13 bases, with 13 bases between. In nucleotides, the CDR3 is TGTGCCAGCAGCTTTCCGCACTACTCTCCCCTCCACTTT. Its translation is CASSFPHYSPLHF.

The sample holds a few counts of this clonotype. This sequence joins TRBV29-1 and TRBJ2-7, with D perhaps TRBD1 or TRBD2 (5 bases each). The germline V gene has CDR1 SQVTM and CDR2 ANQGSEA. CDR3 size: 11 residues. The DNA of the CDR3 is TGCCGCCCTTCGGGGCTCTACGAGCAGTACTTC. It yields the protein CRPSGLYEQYF.